A single sample is the source of the 23 T cell receptor beta chains below, sequenced in a study of control samples from healthy donors and cancer patients. Libraries were prepared by immunoSEQ multiplex PCR; TCRdb keeps only in-frame clonotypes and omits some of them. This repertoire shows 75,000 to 100,000 clones, just under 90% found once; its top ten account for 5.5%. Sequenced material: blood. These receptor sequences come from a man aged 50 to 59 in good health.

V usage is TRBV2 and J usage is TRBJ1-6; D gene ambiguous. The CDR3 extends over 17 amino acids. CDR1 and CDR2 (germline): SNHLY, FYNNEI. V shed 5 bases and J shed 0 bases, with 14 bases lying between them. The CDR3 here is CASSQSLIASYNSPLHF. The CDR3, as DNA: TGTGCCAGCAGTCAGAGCCTTATTGCCTCCTATAATTCACCCCTCCACTTT.

V is TRBV12-3 or TRBV12-4 and J is TRBJ1-2; the D gene is possibly TRBD1 (6 bases). V lost 3 bases to trimming and J lost 4 bases, with 9 bases between them. This CDR3 spans 13 amino acids. CDR3 sequence reads: CASSFTGIYGYTF. The CDR3 DNA reads as TGTGCCAGCAGTTTTACAGGGATCTATGGCTACACCTTC.

This clone has just one count. The V and J genes are TRBV7-2 and TRBJ2-5; 8 nucleotides match TRBD1. The CDR3 runs 16 residues. V lost 1 base to trimming and J lost 4 bases; unmatched junction nucleotides: 8. Germline V CDR1 and CDR2: SGHTA, FQGNSA. CDR3 residues: CASSLGTGSSLETQYF. DNA for the CDR3: TGTGCCAGCAGCTTAGGGACAGGGTCGTCCCTAGAGACCCAGTACTTC.

The chain combines TRBV4-2 with TRBJ1-1; D is undetermined. CDR1 is LGHNA, CDR2 YNFKEQ, per germline. The CDR3 contains 18 residues. Trimming stripped 0 bases from V and 0 bases from J, with 17 bases between. The CDR3 loop is CASSQDIVLADMNTEAFF. The CDR3 coding sequence is TGTGCCAGCAGCCAAGATATCGTTTTGGCAGACATGAACACTGAAGCTTTCTTT.

The J gene is TRBJ2-1, the V gene TRBV7-2; the D gene is possibly TRBD2 (5 bases). CDR1 and CDR2 (germline): SGHTA, FQGNSA. Trimming took off 1 base at V and 0 bases at J, with 7 bases between the two ends. The CDR3 loop spans 15 amino acids. CDR3 in amino acids: CASSLGAGSYNEQFF. The CDR3 region has the DNA TGTGCCAGCAGCTTAGGCGCGGGCTCCTACAATGAGCAGTTCTTC.

The chain joins TRBV29-1 to TRBJ1-4; D not certain. Germline CDR1 is SQVTM and CDR2 is ANQGSEA. The CDR3 spans 15 residues. V shed 6 bases and J shed 2 bases, with 16 bases lying between them. As DNA, the CDR3 is TGCAGCGTCACGACCGGGTTGACTACTAATGAAAAACTGTTTTTT. This translates into CSVTTGLTTNEKLFF.

The genes are TRBV5-5 and TRBJ1-6; 8 bases are shared with TRBD1. The CDR3 spans 16 residues. The germline gives CDR1 SGHKS, CDR2 YYEKEE (reference sequence). The V gene end was trimmed by 0 bases and the J gene end by 12 bases; junction bases not matched to a gene: 11. The CDR3 loop is CASSLGPRDRSGPLHF. CDR3 DNA sequence: TGTGCCAGCAGCTTGGGCCCGCGGGACAGGTCAGGACCCCTCCACTTT. The full variable domain, in which reference TRBV5-5 and TRBJ1-6 provide the parts outside the CDR3, is DAGVTQSPTHLIKTRGQQVTLRCSPISGHKSVSWYQQVLGQGPQFIFQYYEKEERGRGNFPDRFSARQFPNYSSELNVNALLLGDSALYLCASSLGPRDRSGPLHFGNGTRLTVT.

The gene calls are TRBV14 and TRBJ2-7; the D gene is possibly TRBD2 (6 bases). V lost 4 bases and J 7 bases, leaving 23 bases between the germline ends. CDR1 is SGHDN, CDR2 FVKESK, per germline. The CDR3 contains 16 residues. The CDR3 region has the DNA TGTGCCAGCAGCCGAAATCCGGGACTGACTGAGGATGAGCAGTACTTC. This codes for CASSRNPGLTEDEQYF.

The chain is built from TRBV11-2 and TRBJ1-4; D call uncertain. Germline loops: CDR1 SGHAT, CDR2 FQNNGV. With 9 bases removed from V and 1 base from J, the gap between germline ends came to 9 bases. This CDR3 has 13 amino acids. This CDR3 reads CASSSGTNEKLFF. In nucleotides, the CDR3 is TGTGCCAGTTCTTCTGGAACTAATGAAAAACTGTTTTTT. The complete variable domain, with remaining parts taken from reference TRBV11-2 and TRBJ1-4, reads EAGVAQSPRYKIIEKRQSVAFWCNPISGHATLYWYQQILGQGPKLLIQFQNNGVVDDSQLPKDRFSAERLKGVDSTLKIQPAKLEDSAVYLCASSSGTNEKLFFGSGTQLSVL.

The chain couples TRBV6-5 to TRBJ1-5, with 9 bases aligning to TRBD1. Germline V gene data show CDR1 as MNHEY and CDR2 as SVGAGI. J was trimmed by 6 bases and V by 5 bases; bases with no gene match: 8. CDR3 length equals 15 residues. The CDR3 protein is CASSPLTGGSQPQHF. CDR3 coding DNA: TGTGCCAGCAGTCCCCTTACAGGGGGCAGTCAGCCCCAGCATTTT.

This clone was seen only once. The rearrangement uses TRBV3-1 (or the pseudogene TRBV3-2) and TRBJ2-2; D gene unclear. This CDR3 has 13 residues. CDR1 is LGHDT and CDR2 is YNNKEL in the germline V gene (reference sequence). V lost 1 base and J lost 2, with 2 bases in between. Here the CDR3 DNA reads TGTGCCAGCAGCCAAGTTAACACCGGGGAGCTGTTTTTT. The encoded protein is CASSQVNTGELFF.

The chain has TRBV30 and TRBJ1-2, with 7 bases fitting TRBD1. The J segment lost 0 bases and the V segment lost 5 bases, leaving 6 bases of the junction unmatched. Germline CDR1 GTSNPN, CDR2 SVGIG (reference sequence). CDR3 length equals 14 residues. Written as DNA, the CDR3 is TGTGCCTGGGGGACCGGGACAGCTAACTATGGCTACACCTTC. Translation gives CAWGTGTANYGYTF.

The chain recombines TRBV7-3 with TRBJ2-7; 13 bases line up with TRBD2. V was clipped by 5 bases and J by 5 bases; unmatched bases: 9. The CDR3 runs to 16 residues. The germline V gene encodes CDR1 SGHTA and CDR2 FQGTGA. The CDR3 reads CASSNGLAGDRDEQYF. The DNA for the CDR3 is TGTGCCAGCAGCAACGGACTAGCGGGGGATCGGGACGAGCAGTACTTC.

V gene TRBV9 combines with J gene TRBJ2-2; the match to TRBD1 covers 8 bases. The CDR3 extends over 15 amino acids. Germline CDR1 SGDLS, CDR2 YYNGEE. The V segment lost 2 bases and the J segment 6 bases; nucleotides outside the gene matches: 6. DNA of the CDR3: TGTGCCAGCAGCGTCGCTACAGGGGGGTCCGGGGAGCTGTTTTTT. Protein sequence: CASSVATGGSGELFF. The whole variable domain, remainder taken from reference TRBV9 and TRBJ2-2, is DSGVTQTPKHLITATGQRVTLRCSPRSGDLSVYWYQQSLDQGLQFLIQYYNGEERAKGNILERFSAQQFPDLHSELNLSSLELGDSALYFCASSVATGGSGELFFGEGSRLTVL.

This rearrangement joins TRBV9 to TRBJ1-5; TRBD1 aligns across 7 bases. The CDR3 loop spans 15 amino acids. The germline V gene encodes CDR1 SGDLS and CDR2 YYNGEE. Trimming took 3 bases from V and 0 from J; bases not matched to a gene: 3. CDR3 coding DNA: TGTGCCAGCAGCGCTGGGACAGCTAGCAATCAGCCCCAGCATTTT. Protein sequence: CASSAGTASNQPQHF.

The chain joins TRBV5-1 to TRBJ2-5; D gene ambiguous. CDR3 length: 15 amino acids. CDR1 and CDR2 from the germline V gene are SGHRS and YFSETQ. The germline V and J ends were trimmed by 4 bases and 7 bases, with 20 bases remaining between them. This CDR3 reads CASSPELRTYGTQYF. CDR3 coding DNA: TGCGCCAGCAGCCCAGAGCTGCGGACGTATGGGACCCAGTACTTC.

This clone is a singleton in its sample. V gene TRBV9 combines with J gene TRBJ1-1; 11 bases are shared with TRBD1. This CDR3 spans 17 amino acids. Germline CDR1 is SGDLS and CDR2 is YYNGEE. The trim removed 0 bases at V and 4 bases at J, leaving 8 bases unmatched. CDR3 DNA: TGTGCCAGCAGCGTAGTAGGACAGGGGGCCAGCGGCACTGAAGCTTTCTTT. It codes for CASSVVGQGASGTEAFF.

The gene calls are TRBV7-9 and TRBJ2-1; D gene uncertain. Germline CDR1 SEHNR, CDR2 FQNEAQ (reference sequence). CDR3 length: 14 residues. Between the trimmed V and J ends, which lost 2 bases and 4 bases, there was a span of 9 bases. CDR3 loop: CASSLSSAYNEQFF. The CDR3 DNA reads as TGTGCCAGCAGCTTAAGCAGCGCGTACAATGAGCAGTTCTTC.

DNA for the CDR3: TGTGCCTGGAGTGTATTAAGGGGACGACTCGGTGGCTACACCTTC. This gives the protein CAWSVLRGRLGGYTF. V gene TRBV30 combines with J gene TRBJ1-2; tentatively, D is TRBD1 (5 bases). Trimming removed 0 bases from V and 7 bases from J, with 18 bases in between. The CDR3 has 15 amino acids. Germline lookup yields CDR1 GTSNPN and CDR2 SVGIG (reference sequence).

The J gene is TRBJ1-1, the V gene TRBV5-5; 9 nucleotides match TRBD1. Germline V gene lookup returns CDR1 SGHKS and CDR2 YYEKEE (reference sequence). J gave up 0 bases and V 4 bases, and 7 bases lay outside the gene matches. This CDR3 is 16 amino acids long. CDR3 in amino acids: CASSDHGTGMNTEAFF. The CDR3 DNA is TGTGCCAGCAGCGACCACGGGACAGGGATGAACACTGAAGCTTTCTTT. The whole variable domain, filled in from reference TRBV5-5 and TRBJ1-1, reads DAGVTQSPTHLIKTRGQQVTLRCSPISGHKSVSWYQQVLGQGPQFIFQYYEKEERGRGNFPDRFSARQFPNYSSELNVNALLLGDSALYLCASSDHGTGMNTEAFFGQGTRLTVV.

This chain uses TRBV6-5 with TRBJ1-3; D may be TRBD1 (5 bases). Deletions cut 6 bases from V and 2 bases from J, with 11 bases between. Germline loops: CDR1 MNHEY, CDR2 SVGAGI. The length of the CDR3 is 14 residues. The CDR3 is CASSQGIAGNTIYF. The CDR3 DNA is TGTGCCAGCAGCCAGGGTATCGCTGGAAACACCATATATTTT.

The chain is built from TRBV7-8 and TRBJ1-6, with a possible D match to TRBD1 (6 bases). CDR3 length: 16 residues. Germline V gene sequence: CDR1 SGHVS, CDR2 FQNEAQ. V shed 6 bases and J shed 4 bases, with 16 bases lying between them. CDR3 residues: CASRLQGPEYNSPLHF. CDR3 coding DNA: TGTGCCAGCAGATTACAGGGACCAGAGTATAATTCACCCCTCCACTTT.

V is TRBV5-1 and J is TRBJ2-1; D perhaps matches TRBD2 (7 bases). The CDR3 has 15 amino acids. The germline CDR1 and CDR2 sequences are SGHRS and YFSETQ. Trimming removed 0 bases from V and 5 bases from J, with 12 bases in between. The CDR3 nucleotides read TGCGCCAGCAGCTTGGACGGGGGGCCCCACAATGAGCAGTTCTTC. Translating it yields CASSLDGGPHNEQFF.